This T cell receptor (beta chain) was captured by sequencing in a study of CD8 T cells in ankylosing spondylitis. General study findings and limits: Within matched ankylosing spondylitis synovial fluid, disease-linked clones were reportedly significantly enriched. There was a TCR beta motif, made of several highly homologous variants, that appeared characteristic of ankylosing spondylitis blood. CD8+ cells made up the disease-linked clones, which were relatively rare in peripheral blood.

V lost 2 bases and J 6 bases, leaving 13 bases between the germline ends. This CDR3 has 14 residues. Turning to this clonotype: Its specificity is unknown.

With molecular barcodes, quantitative 5'-RACE was used to make the TCR beta libraries. A single record per CDR3 protein comes from TCRdb applying MiXCR to the 5' RACE reads. The sample consists of roughly 440,000 distinct CDR3 sequences, more than 15% of them appearing once. The specimen was blood, either unsorted or a sorted T cell fraction (not recorded which). This chain joins TRBV12-3 or TRBV12-4 and TRBJ1-1, with D possibly TRBD1 on 5 matching bases. This clonotype was sampled from a male donor with ankylosing spondylitis. The chain's CDR3 is CASSLSGRGSEAFF. CDR3 coding DNA: TGTGCCAGCAGTTTATCGGGACGGGGATCTGAAGCTTTCTTT.